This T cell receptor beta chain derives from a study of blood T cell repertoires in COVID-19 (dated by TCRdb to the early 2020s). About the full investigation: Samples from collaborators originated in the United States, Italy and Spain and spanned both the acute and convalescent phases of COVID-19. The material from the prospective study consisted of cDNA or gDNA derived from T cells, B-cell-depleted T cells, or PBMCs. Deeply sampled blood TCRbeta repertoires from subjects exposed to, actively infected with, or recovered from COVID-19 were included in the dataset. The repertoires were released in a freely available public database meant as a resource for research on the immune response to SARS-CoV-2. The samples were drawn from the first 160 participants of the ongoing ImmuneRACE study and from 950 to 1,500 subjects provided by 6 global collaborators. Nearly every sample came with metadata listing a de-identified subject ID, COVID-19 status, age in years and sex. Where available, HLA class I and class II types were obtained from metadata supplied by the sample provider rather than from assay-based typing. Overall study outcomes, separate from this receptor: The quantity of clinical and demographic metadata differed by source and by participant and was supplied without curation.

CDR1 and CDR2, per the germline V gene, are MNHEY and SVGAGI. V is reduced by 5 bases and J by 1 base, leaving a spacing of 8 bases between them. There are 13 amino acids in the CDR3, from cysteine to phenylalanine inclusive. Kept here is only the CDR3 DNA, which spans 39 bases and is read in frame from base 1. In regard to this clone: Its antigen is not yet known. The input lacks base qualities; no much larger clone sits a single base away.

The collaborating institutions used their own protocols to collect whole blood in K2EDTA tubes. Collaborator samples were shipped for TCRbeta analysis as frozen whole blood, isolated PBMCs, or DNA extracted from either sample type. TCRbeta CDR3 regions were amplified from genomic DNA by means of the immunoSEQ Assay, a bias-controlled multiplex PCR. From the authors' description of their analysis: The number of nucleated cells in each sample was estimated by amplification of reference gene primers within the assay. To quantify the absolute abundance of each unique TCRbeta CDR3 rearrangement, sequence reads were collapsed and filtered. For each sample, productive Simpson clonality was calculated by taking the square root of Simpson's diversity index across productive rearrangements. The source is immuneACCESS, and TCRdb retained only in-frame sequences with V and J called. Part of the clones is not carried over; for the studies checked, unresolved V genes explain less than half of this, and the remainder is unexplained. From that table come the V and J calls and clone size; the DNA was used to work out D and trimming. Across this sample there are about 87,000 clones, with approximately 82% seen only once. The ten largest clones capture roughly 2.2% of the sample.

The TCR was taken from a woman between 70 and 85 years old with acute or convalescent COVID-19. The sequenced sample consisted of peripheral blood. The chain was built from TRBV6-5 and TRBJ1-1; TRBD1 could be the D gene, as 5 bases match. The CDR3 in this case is CASSRGKNTEAFF. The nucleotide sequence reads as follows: TGTGCCAGCAGTAGGGGTAAGAACACTGAAGCTTTCTTT.